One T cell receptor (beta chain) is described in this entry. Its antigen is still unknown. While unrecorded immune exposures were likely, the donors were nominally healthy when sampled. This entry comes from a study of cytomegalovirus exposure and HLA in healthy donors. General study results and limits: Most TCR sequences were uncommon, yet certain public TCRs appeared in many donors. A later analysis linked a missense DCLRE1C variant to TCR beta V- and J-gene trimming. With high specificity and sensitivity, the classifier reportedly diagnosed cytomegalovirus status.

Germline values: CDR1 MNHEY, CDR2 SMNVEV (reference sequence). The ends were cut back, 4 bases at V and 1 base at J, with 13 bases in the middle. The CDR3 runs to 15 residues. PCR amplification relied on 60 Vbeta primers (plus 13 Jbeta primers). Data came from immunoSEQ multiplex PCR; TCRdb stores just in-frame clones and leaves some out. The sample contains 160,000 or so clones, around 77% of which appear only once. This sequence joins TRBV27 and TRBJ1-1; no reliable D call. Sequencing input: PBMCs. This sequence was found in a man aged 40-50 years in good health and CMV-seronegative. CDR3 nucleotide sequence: TGTGCCAGCAGTTCTGAGCTCCTAAGGAACACTGAAGCTTTCTTT. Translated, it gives CASSSELLRNTEAFF.